The 3 T cell receptor beta chains below come from one sample, sequenced in a study of blood T cells in healthy people across ages. Then a second PCR, running about 7 to 11 cycles, was carried out with a sample-barcoded 5' primer and a J-beta primer mix. TCRdb reprocessed the 5' RACE reads with MiXCR, giving one entry per CDR3 protein. Of approximately 2,000,000 distinct CDR3 sequences in the sample, approximately 39% are singletons; the top ten hold 23%. The sequenced sample consisted of blood. These receptors all stem from a human donor in good health.

CDR3 sequence (DNA): TGCGCCAGCAGCTTGGGCAGGGGCGCAGATACGCAGTATTTT. Translation gives CASSLGRGADTQYF. This chain joins TRBV5-1 and TRBJ2-3, with a weak D call TRBD1 (6 bases). Germline CDR1 SGHRS, CDR2 YFSETQ. V was pared by 0 bases and J by 4 bases, with 9 bases between. The CDR3 covers 14 residues.

This clonotype appeared a few times. V gene TRBV12-3 or TRBV12-4 combines with J gene TRBJ1-5; D gene uncertain. The V and J ends lost 6 bases and 0 bases respectively, with 12 bases between them. This CDR3 has 15 amino acids. CDR3 protein: CASRDGGHSNQPQHF. The CDR3 DNA is TGTGCCAGCAGGGACGGTGGCCATAGCAATCAGCCCCAGCATTTT.

The chain uses TRBV6-2 or TRBV6-3 and TRBJ2-1, with 12 bases identical to TRBD2. Trimming cost V 6 bases and J 7 bases; bases outside gene matches: 7. The CDR3 sequence is 15 residues long. Looked up from germline, CDR1 is MNHEY and CDR2 is SVGEGT. The CDR3 coding sequence is TGTGCCAGCAGACCTAGCGGGGGGGCCGGGAATGAGCAGTTCTTC. It yields the protein CASRPSGGAGNEQFF.